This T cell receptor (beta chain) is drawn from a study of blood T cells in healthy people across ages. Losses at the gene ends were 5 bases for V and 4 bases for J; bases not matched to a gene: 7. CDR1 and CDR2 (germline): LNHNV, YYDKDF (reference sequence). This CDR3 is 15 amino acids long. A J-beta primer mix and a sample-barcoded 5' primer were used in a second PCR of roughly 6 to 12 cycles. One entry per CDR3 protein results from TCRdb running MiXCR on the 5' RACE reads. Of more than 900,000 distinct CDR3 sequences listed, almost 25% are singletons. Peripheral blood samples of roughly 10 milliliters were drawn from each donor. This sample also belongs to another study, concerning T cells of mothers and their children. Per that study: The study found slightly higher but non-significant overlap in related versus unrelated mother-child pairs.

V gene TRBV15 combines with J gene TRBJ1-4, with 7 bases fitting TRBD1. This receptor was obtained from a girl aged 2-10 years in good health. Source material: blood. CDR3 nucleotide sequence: TGTGCCACCAGCCGCAAAGGGACAGATAATGAAAAACTGTTTTTT. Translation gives CATSRKGTDNEKLFF.